This T cell receptor beta chain derives from a study of blood T cell repertoires in COVID-19. Using immunoSEQ multiplex PCR, the repertoire was profiled, and TCRdb retains in-frame clones only, with some absent. In the table there are some 150,000 clones, approximately 90% of which are singletons. CDR1 and CDR2 (germline): LNHDA, SQIVND (reference sequence). V lost 4 bases and J lost 7; bases outside the gene matches: 10. The length of the CDR3 is 15 residues. Sequencing was carried out using peripheral blood. The TCR originated in a man between 18 and 35 years old with active or convalescent COVID-19. The chain is built from TRBV19 and TRBJ2-1; 7 bases line up with TRBD2. The chain's CDR3 is CASSKGREATNEQFF. The DNA for the CDR3 is TGTGCCAGTAGTAAAGGTCGGGAGGCAACGAATGAGCAGTTCTTC.